Below, 21 T cell receptor beta chains from the same sample are listed, as sequenced in a study of vaccination effects on CD4 cells after COVID-19. Some clones are missing from TCRdb's copy, which holds only in-frame ones; the method was immunoSEQ multiplex PCR. The sample contains around 30,000 clones, around 86% of which appear only once. Antigens for these TCRs are unknown. Expansion of antigen-specific CD4+ T cells with viral peptide pools was carried out by the ViraFEST assay before sequencing. Scientists isolated CD4+ T cells after a roughly ten-day culture period ended. Two doses of BNT162b2 or mRNA-1273 vaccine were administered to participants. Sequencing used CD4+ T cells from PBMCs cultured with SARS-CoV-2 spike peptides, obtained after COVID-19 vaccination. Receptors were obtained from a human donor who received a COVID-19 vaccine. Some clones in this sample may be carry-over from other donors' samples.

This clone occurred once. The rearrangement joins TRBV15 to TRBJ2-3; either TRBD1 or TRBD2 may supply D (5 bases each). The CDR3 extends over 13 amino acids. The germline V and J ends were trimmed by 10 bases and 1 base, with 12 bases remaining between them. Germline V CDR1 and CDR2: LNHNV, YYDKDF (reference sequence). The CDR3 bases are TGTGCCATCGGGACCTTAGGCACAGATACGCAGTATTTT. Translated, it gives CAIGTLGTDTQYF.

By its share, this clone is medium-sized. The chain has TRBV28 and TRBJ2-7, with D perhaps matching TRBD1 (6 bases). The CDR3 runs to 15 residues. Germline lookup yields CDR1 MDHEN and CDR2 SYDVKM. Trimming took 6 bases from V and 3 from J, leaving 18 bases between them. The CDR3 spells CASSLDRTYFYEQYV. DNA of the CDR3: TGTGCCAGCAGCTTAGACAGGACTTACTTCTACGAGCAGTACGTC.

V and J are TRBV9 and TRBJ2-3; 9 bases fit TRBD2. The CDR3 totals 15 residues. Germline V lookup: CDR1 SGDLS, CDR2 YYNGEE. Trimming removed 0 bases from V and 6 bases from J; junction bases left unmatched: 5. This CDR3 is CASSVAPSGADTQYF. The CDR3 DNA sequence: TGTGCCAGCAGCGTAGCCCCTAGCGGGGCGGATACGCAGTATTTT. Complete variable domain (other parts from reference TRBV9 and TRBJ2-3): DSGVTQTPKHLITATGQRVTLRCSPRSGDLSVYWYQQSLDQGLQFLIQYYNGEERAKGNILERFSAQQFPDLHSELNLSSLELGDSALYFCASSVAPSGADTQYFGPGTRLTVL.

The chain links TRBV6-5 to TRBJ1-2; possible D gene TRBD1, 6 bases. CDR1 and CDR2 from the germline V gene are MNHEY and SVGAGI. There are 14 residues in the CDR3. V gave up 8 bases and J gave up 4 bases, with 17 bases separating them. Here the CDR3 DNA reads TGTGCCAGCGGGTCGCAGGGGTCTGGCTATGGCTACACCTTC. This codes for CASGSQGSGYGYTF.

This chain links TRBV9 with TRBJ1-2; D is undetermined. This CDR3 has 14 amino acids. The V and J ends lost 7 bases and 4 bases respectively, with 17 bases between them. Germline values: CDR1 SGDLS, CDR2 YYNGEE. Here the CDR3 DNA reads TGTGCCAGCGGGGAAGCCCGGCCCATCTATGGCTACACCTTC. Protein product: CASGEARPIYGYTF.

The rearrangement uses TRBV3-1 (or the pseudogene TRBV3-2) and TRBJ1-1; D possibly corresponds to TRBD1 (6 bases). Per germline, CDR1 LGHDT and CDR2 YNNKEL (reference sequence). Trimming left V 3 bases short and J 0 bases short, with 11 bases between. The CDR3 extends over 15 amino acids. CDR3: CASSQRQAMNTEAFF. In DNA, the CDR3 is TGTGCCAGCAGCCAGCGACAGGCTATGAACACTGAAGCTTTCTTT.

This clone was counted a single time. The chain links TRBV7-9 to TRBJ2-5; D is ambiguous. The CDR3 consists of 12 residues. The germline V gene encodes CDR1 SEHNR and CDR2 FQNEAQ (reference sequence). V was shortened by 2 bases and J by 5 bases, with 6 bases between the two germline ends. The CDR3 DNA sequence: TGTGCCAGCAGCTTATCCGGTGAGACCCAGTACTTC. Translating gives CASSLSGETQYF. The full variable domain, completed using reference TRBV7-9 and TRBJ2-5, is DTGVSQNPRHKITKRGQNVTFRCDPISEHNRLYWYRQTLGQGPEFLTYFQNEAQLEKSRLLSDRFSAERPKGSFSTLEIQRTEQGDSAMYLCASSLSGETQYFGPGTRLLVL.

The chain links TRBV5-6 to TRBJ2-6; D unclear. CDR3 length equals 15 residues. With 2 bases removed from V and 0 bases from J, the gap between germline ends came to 6 bases. Germline V gene lookup returns CDR1 SGHDT and CDR2 YYEEEE. Here the CDR3 reads CASSFRRSGANVLTF. CDR3 nucleotide sequence: TGTGCCAGCAGCTTCCGGCGCTCTGGGGCCAACGTCCTGACTTTC.

V gene TRBV4-3 combines with J gene TRBJ2-3; a weak D match, TRBD1 (5 bases). Germline CDR1 and CDR2: LGHNA and YSLEER. V was pared by 1 base and J by 8 bases, with 13 bases between. This CDR3 is 14 amino acids long. The CDR3 sequence is CASSQVPGKFTQYF. In DNA, the CDR3 is TGCGCCAGCAGCCAAGTTCCAGGGAAGTTTACGCAGTATTTT.

This clone was seen a few times. J is TRBJ1-2 and V is TRBV19; 8 bases are shared with TRBD1. Trimming cost V 1 base and J 8 bases; bases outside gene matches: 9. Germline V gives CDR1 LNHDA, CDR2 SQIVND (reference sequence). This CDR3 comprises 15 residues. This chain's CDR3 is CASSIVAGGAWGYTF. Written as DNA, the CDR3 is TGTGCCAGTAGTATAGTTGCAGGGGGCGCCTGGGGCTACACCTTC. The whole variable domain, filled in from reference TRBV19 and TRBJ1-2, reads DGGITQSPKYLFRKEGQNVTLSCEQNLNHDAMYWYRQDPGQGLRLIYYSQIVNDFQKGDIAEGYSVSREKKESFPLTVTSAQKNPTAFYLCASSIVAGGAWGYTFGSGTRLTVV.

V and J are TRBV19 and TRBJ2-7; either TRBD1 or TRBD2 may fit D (5 bases each). V lost 3 bases and J lost 3, with 12 bases in between. Germline CDR1 and CDR2: LNHDA and SQIVND (reference sequence). The CDR3 runs to 14 residues. The CDR3 is CASSIGSGGYEQYV. The CDR3 nucleotides read TGTGCCAGTAGTATTGGGTCTGGGGGCTACGAGCAGTACGTC.

This chain joins TRBV29-1 and TRBJ1-1, with D hard to call. The CDR3 spans 12 residues. Trimming left V 6 bases short and J 5 bases short, with 13 bases between. CDR1 and CDR2 from the germline V gene are SQVTM and ANQGSEA. The CDR3 here is CSVVDPGTEAFF. The CDR3 bases are TGCAGCGTAGTGGACCCCGGGACTGAAGCTTTCTTT.

The chain combines TRBV18 with TRBJ1-1; D ambiguous. Germline loops: CDR1 KGHSH, CDR2 LQKENI. The CDR3 has 13 residues. The ends were cut back, 6 bases at V and 7 bases at J, with 15 bases in the middle. This CDR3 is CASSPGPGSEAFF. For the CDR3, the DNA is TGTGCCAGCTCTCCGGGCCCGGGGAGTGAAGCTTTCTTT.

The chain recombines TRBV6-6 with TRBJ2-6; D is undetermined. Trimming took 5 bases from V and 6 from J, leaving 11 bases between them. Germline CDR1 reads MNHNY; CDR2 reads SVGAGI (reference sequence). The CDR3 covers 14 residues. The CDR3 DNA follows: TGTGCCAGCAGTCTCCTCTCAGCGGCCAACGTCCTGACTTTC. This sequence encodes CASSLLSAANVLTF.

This clone was found once. This rearrangement joins TRBV6-1 to TRBJ2-7; D is ambiguous. Germline CDR1 and CDR2: MNHNS and SASEGT. The CDR3 loop spans 12 amino acids. Between the trimmed V and J ends, which lost 5 bases and 3 bases, there was a span of 8 bases. The CDR3 spells CASSFENYEQYV. CDR3 sequence (DNA): TGTGCCAGCAGTTTCGAGAACTACGAGCAGTACGTC.

The rearrangement links TRBV4-2 to TRBJ2-3; D remains unclear. Per the germline V gene, CDR1 is LGHNA and CDR2 is YNFKEQ. The V end lost 2 bases, the J end lost 0 bases, and 12 bases lay between the germline ends. The CDR3 is 16 residues long. The CDR3 is CASSQTQRSSTDTQYF. In DNA, the CDR3 is TGTGCCAGCAGCCAAACACAGCGATCTAGCACAGATACGCAGTATTTT.

The chain employs TRBV6-4 and TRBJ2-1; D ambiguous. The germline V gene encodes CDR1 MRHNA and CDR2 SNTAGT. The CDR3 is 15 amino acids. The V and J ends lost 5 bases and 0 bases respectively, with 11 bases between them. The CDR3 here is CASSPHSSSYNEQFF. CDR3 DNA: TGTGCCAGCAGTCCCCACAGTAGCTCCTACAATGAGCAGTTCTTC.

The rearrangement links TRBV11-3 to TRBJ2-1, with 7 bases fitting TRBD1. The CDR3 is 18 amino acids. Trimming at V came to 5 bases and at J to 0 bases, leaving 13 bases not matched to a gene. Germline assignment: CDR1 SGHNT and CDR2 YENEEA. In nucleotides, the CDR3 is TGTGCCAGCAGCCTCTCCGGGACAGCTTCGAGCTCCTACAATGAGCAGTTCTTC. It codes for CASSLSGTASSSYNEQFF.

The count of this clone is one. The chain couples TRBV27 to TRBJ1-5; 8 nucleotides agree with TRBD1. The CDR3 sequence is 13 residues long. The germline gives CDR1 MNHEY, CDR2 SMNVEV (reference sequence). The V and J ends lost 6 bases and 6 bases, in that order; junction bases with no gene match: 4. CDR3 coding DNA: TGTGCCAGCAGGGGACAGGAGACTCAGCCCCAGCATTTT. Its translation: CASRGQETQPQHF.

V is TRBV10-2 and J is TRBJ2-3; 9 bases line up with TRBD2. V gave up 2 bases and J gave up 5 bases; unmatched junction bases: 11. The CDR3 contains 17 residues. Germline CDR1 is WSHSY and CDR2 is SAAADI. This CDR3 is CASSERKGGGAQDTQYF. The CDR3 DNA sequence: TGCGCCAGCAGTGAGAGAAAAGGCGGGGGGGCACAAGATACGCAGTATTTT.

This clone showed up just a few times. The genes are TRBV25-1 and TRBJ1-6; 8 nucleotides align to TRBD1. The CDR3 is made up of 16 amino acids. J gave up 4 bases and V 4 bases, and 6 bases lay outside the gene matches. Germline V gives CDR1 MGHDK, CDR2 SYGVNS. For the CDR3, the DNA is TGTGCCAGCAGTGCCGCACAGGGGGGATATAATTCACCCCTCCACTTT. Translating gives CASSAAQGGYNSPLHF.